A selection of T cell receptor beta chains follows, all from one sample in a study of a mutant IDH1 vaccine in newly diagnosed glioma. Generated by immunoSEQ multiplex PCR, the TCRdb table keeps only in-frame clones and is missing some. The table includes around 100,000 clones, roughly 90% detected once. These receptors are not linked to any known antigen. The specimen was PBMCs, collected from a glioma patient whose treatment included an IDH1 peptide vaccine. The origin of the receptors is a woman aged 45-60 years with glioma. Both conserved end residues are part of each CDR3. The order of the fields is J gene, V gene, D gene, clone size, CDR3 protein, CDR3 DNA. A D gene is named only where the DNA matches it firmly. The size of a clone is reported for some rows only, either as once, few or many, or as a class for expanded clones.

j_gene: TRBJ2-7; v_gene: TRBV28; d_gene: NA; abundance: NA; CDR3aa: CASSPGIGRVSYEQYF; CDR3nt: TGTGCCAGCAGCCCCGGGATTGGACGGGTGTCCTACGAGCAGTACTTC
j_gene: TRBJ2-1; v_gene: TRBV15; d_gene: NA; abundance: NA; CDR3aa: CATSSDLRDSYNEQFF; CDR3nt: TGTGCCACCAGCAGTGACCTTCGGGACTCCTACAATGAGCAGTTCTTC
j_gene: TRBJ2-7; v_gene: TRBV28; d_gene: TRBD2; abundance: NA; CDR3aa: CASTSGGPYEQYF; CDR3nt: TGTGCCAGCACCTCGGGGGGACCCTACGAGCAGTACTTC
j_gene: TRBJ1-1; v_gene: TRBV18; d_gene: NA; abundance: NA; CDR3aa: CASSPPSLNTEAFF; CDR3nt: TGTGCCAGCTCACCACCGAGTTTGAACACTGAAGCTTTCTTT
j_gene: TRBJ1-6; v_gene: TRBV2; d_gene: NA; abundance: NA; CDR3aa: CASSVYSPLHF; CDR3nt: TGTGCCAGCAGTGTCTACTCACCCCTCCACTTT
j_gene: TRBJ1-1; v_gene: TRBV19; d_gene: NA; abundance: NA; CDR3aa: CASRRQSSNTEAFF; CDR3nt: TGTGCCAGTAGAAGACAGTCTTCGAACACTGAAGCTTTCTTT
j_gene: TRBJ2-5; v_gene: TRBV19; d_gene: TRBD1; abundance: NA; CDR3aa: CASSIEDRGDKTQYF; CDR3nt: TGTGCCAGTAGTATAGAGGACAGGGGGGACAAGACCCAGTACTTC
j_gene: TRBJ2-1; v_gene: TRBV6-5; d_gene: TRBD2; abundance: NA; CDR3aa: CASSGAGDEQFF; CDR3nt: TGTGCCAGCAGTGGAGCGGGAGATGAGCAGTTCTTC
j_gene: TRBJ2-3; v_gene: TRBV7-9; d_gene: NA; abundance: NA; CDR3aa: CASSLGEIPTSTDTQYF; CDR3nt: TGTGCCAGCAGCTTAGGGGAAATTCCCACTAGCACAGATACGCAGTATTTT
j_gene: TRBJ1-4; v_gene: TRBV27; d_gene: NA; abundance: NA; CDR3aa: CASGRGEKLFF; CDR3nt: TGTGCCTCTGGGAGGGGAGAAAAACTGTTTTTT
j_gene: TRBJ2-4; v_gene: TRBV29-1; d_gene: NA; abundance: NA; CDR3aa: CSVMGGNLAKNIQYF; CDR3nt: TGCAGCGTGATGGGGGGAAACCTAGCCAAAAACATTCAGTACTTC
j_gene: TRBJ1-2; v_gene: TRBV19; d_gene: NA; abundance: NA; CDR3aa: CASSTPKRGGYTF; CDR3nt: TGTGCCAGTAGTACCCCCAAGAGGGGTGGCTACACCTTC
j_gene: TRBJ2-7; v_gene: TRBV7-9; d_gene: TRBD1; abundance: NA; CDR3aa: CASSQGGDRALWGQYF; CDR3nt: TGTGCCAGCAGCCAGGGTGGGGACAGGGCTCTGTGGGGGCAGTACTTC
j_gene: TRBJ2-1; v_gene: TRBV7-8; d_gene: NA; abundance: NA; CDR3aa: CASSPSEYNEQFF; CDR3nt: TGTGCCAGCAGCCCGTCGGAGTACAATGAGCAGTTCTTC
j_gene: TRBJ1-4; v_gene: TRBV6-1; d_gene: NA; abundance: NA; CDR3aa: CASRVTEANEKLFF; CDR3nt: TGTGCCAGCAGAGTGACAGAGGCAAATGAAAAACTGTTTTTT
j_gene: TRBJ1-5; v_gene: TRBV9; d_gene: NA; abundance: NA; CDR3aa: CASSAGPHRDGQPQHF; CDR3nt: TGTGCCAGCAGCGCCGGGCCCCACAGGGACGGGCAGCCCCAGCATTTT
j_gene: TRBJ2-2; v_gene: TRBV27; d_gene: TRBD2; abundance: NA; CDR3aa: CASSQPGLAGGRTGELFF; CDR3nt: TGTGCCAGCAGTCAACCGGGACTAGCGGGAGGTCGCACCGGGGAGCTGTTTTTT
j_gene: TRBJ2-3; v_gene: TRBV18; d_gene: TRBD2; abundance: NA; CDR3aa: CASSPRRLASADTQYF; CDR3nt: TGTGCCAGCTCACCACGAAGACTAGCGTCCGCAGATACGCAGTATTTT
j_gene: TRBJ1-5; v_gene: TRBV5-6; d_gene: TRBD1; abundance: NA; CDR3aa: CASSLAGQGRPQHF; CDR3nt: TGTGCCAGCAGCTTGGCAGGACAGGGAAGGCCCCAGCATTTT
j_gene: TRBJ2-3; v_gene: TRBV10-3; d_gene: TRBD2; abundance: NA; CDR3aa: CAISGAGLAQVDTQYF; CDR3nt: TGTGCCATCAGTGGAGCGGGACTAGCTCAGGTAGATACGCAGTATTTT
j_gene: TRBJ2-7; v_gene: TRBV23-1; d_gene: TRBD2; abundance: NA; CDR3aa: CASSPGLAVPFSYEQYF; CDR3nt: TGCGCCAGCAGTCCCGGACTAGCGGTTCCCTTCTCCTACGAGCAGTACTTC
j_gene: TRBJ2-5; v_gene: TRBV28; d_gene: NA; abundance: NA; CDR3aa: CASSLVSRRLQETQYF; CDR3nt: TGTGCCAGCAGTTTAGTGTCTAGAAGACTCCAAGAGACCCAGTACTTC
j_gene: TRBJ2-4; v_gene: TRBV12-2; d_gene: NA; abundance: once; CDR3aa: CASRLREGTTLAKNIQYF; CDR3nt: TGTGCAAGTCGCTTACGGGAGGGCACAACCCTAGCCAAAAACATTCAGTACTTC
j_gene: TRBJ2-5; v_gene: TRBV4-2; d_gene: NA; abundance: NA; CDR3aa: CASSQVLRDGETQYF; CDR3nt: TGTGCCAGCAGCCAAGTATTGCGGGATGGAGAGACCCAGTACTTC
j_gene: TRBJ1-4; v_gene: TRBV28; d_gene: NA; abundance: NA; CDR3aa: CASSLEGYEKLFF; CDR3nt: TGTGCCAGCAGTTTAGAAGGTTACGAAAAACTGTTTTTT
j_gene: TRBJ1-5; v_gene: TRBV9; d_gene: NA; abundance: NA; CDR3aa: CASSVATVSNQPQHF; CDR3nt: TGTGCCAGCAGCGTAGCAACAGTTAGCAATCAGCCCCAGCATTTT